Listed here are 7 T cell receptor beta chains from one sample, sequenced in a study of T cells after posttransplantation cyclophosphamide. Method: immunoSEQ multiplex PCR; TCRdb's copy keeps in-frame clones and lacks some. This sample has some 11,000 clones, each found more than once. Treatment was busulfan-fludarabine conditioning, a marrow graft, and cyclophosphamide on days +3 and +4. This material consisted of PBMCs, taken after allogeneic stem cell transplant with posttransplant cyclophosphamide. All receptors come from a female patient in her 40s who received an allogeneic stem cell transplant from a related donor, was CMV-positive, and had acute GVHD only. Some of these T cells may belong to the graft donor.

In its sample, this clone was seen many times. V usage is TRBV5-1 and J usage is TRBJ2-7; 9 bases map to TRBD1. The V gene's germline CDR1 is SGHRS and CDR2 YFSETQ. This CDR3 region has 15 residues. Trimming took 0 bases from V and 4 from J; bases not matched to a gene: 5. CDR3 nucleotides: TGCGCCAGCAGCTTGGGCCACGGGACAGGGTACGAGCAGTACTTC. Protein sequence: CASSLGHGTGYEQYF.

At least ten counts were recorded for this clone. The chain links TRBV6-1 to TRBJ1-2; 10 bases are a match to TRBD1. The V gene end was trimmed by 1 base and the J gene end by 5 bases; junction bases not matched to a gene: 4. Germline CDR1 is MNHNS and CDR2 is SASEGT. The CDR3 consists of 15 residues. DNA of the CDR3: TGTGCCAGCAGTGAAGGGACAGGGGGGTTATATGGCTACACCTTC. Its translation is CASSEGTGGLYGYTF.

In its sample, this clone was seen many times. This rearrangement joins TRBV13 to TRBJ1-1; a weak D match, TRBD1 (5 bases). Trimming cost V 1 base and J 8 bases, with 11 bases left between them. Germline V lookup: CDR1 PRHDT, CDR2 FYEKMQ (reference sequence). This CDR3 contains 13 residues. This chain's CDR3 is CASSLVRGGEAFF. The CDR3 region has the DNA TGTGCCAGCAGCTTAGTCCGTGGGGGGGAAGCTTTCTTT.

This clone has only a few counts. Germline is not matched at one junction end, which may reflect a read error. The chain joins TRBV15 to TRBJ2-3; 12 bases map to TRBD2. Germline loops: CDR1 LNHNV, CDR2 YYDKDF (reference sequence). CDR3 length: 16 amino acids. The CDR3 sequence is CATSRDLAGGARGQYF. The CDR3 nucleotides are TGTGCCACCAGTAGAGATCTAGCGGGAGGGGCCAGAGGGCAGTATTTT.

This clone was recorded many times. The CDR3 DNA sequence: TGTGCCTGGACCTCCGGGAGCAACAATGAGCAGTTCTTC. Encoded protein: CAWTSGSNNEQFF. This chain joins TRBV30 and TRBJ2-1; maybe TRBD2 (6 bases). The CDR3 is 13 amino acids. The germline V gene has CDR1 GTSNPN and CDR2 SVGIG (reference sequence). Trimming left V 4 bases short and J 5 bases short, with 12 bases between.

This clone was observed many times. The rearrangement uses TRBV6-5 and TRBJ2-7; 7 nucleotides line up with TRBD1. J gave up 1 base and V 6 bases, and 9 bases lay outside the gene matches. CDR1 and CDR2 from the germline V gene are MNHEY and SVGAGI. This CDR3 has 15 residues. The CDR3 nucleotides are TGTGCCAGCAGGAAACCGGGACAGCGGTCCTACGAGCAGTACTTC. Translated: CASRKPGQRSYEQYF.

In its sample, this clone was seen many times. The CDR3 region is CASSSVAGGIPNSNQPQHF. As DNA, the CDR3 is TGTGCCAGCAGCTCCGTTGCCGGGGGAATACCGAATAGCAATCAGCCCCAGCATTTT. This chain links TRBV5-6 with TRBJ1-5, with a weak D call TRBD1 (5 bases). From germline, CDR1 is SGHDT and CDR2 YYEEEE. Trimming stripped 3 bases from V and 0 bases from J, with 22 bases between. The CDR3 sequence is 19 residues long.